Following are 32 T cell receptor beta chains from one sample sequenced in a study of blood T cell repertoires in COVID-19. TCRdb's copy holds only in-frame clones and misses some; the assay was immunoSEQ multiplex PCR. The table lists some 320,000 clones, under 95% of them singletons, with around 2.5% in the top ten. Material for sequencing was PBMCs or T cells enriched from blood (not recorded which). The receptors derive from a man in his sixties who had recovered from COVID-19.

This clone was detected a few times. The J gene is TRBJ2-4, the V gene TRBV27; 9 bases are a match to TRBD2. Germline CDR1 and CDR2: MNHEY and SMNVEV (reference sequence). Losses at the gene ends were 1 base for V and 3 bases for J; bases not matched to a gene: 4. The CDR3 is 16 residues long. CDR3 protein: CASSLLAGGGKNIQYF. CDR3 sequence (DNA): TGTGCCAGCAGTTTATTGGCGGGGGGGGGCAAAAACATTCAGTACTTC.

V is TRBV7-6 and J is TRBJ2-1; possibly TRBD2 for D (5 bases). The CDR3 consists of 15 residues. With 0 bases removed from V and 1 base from J, the gap between germline ends came to 7 bases. The V gene's germline CDR1 is SGHVS and CDR2 FNYEAQ. CDR3 sequence reads: CASSLAGESYNEQFF. CDR3 nucleotide sequence: TGTGCCAGCAGCTTAGCGGGAGAGTCCTACAATGAGCAGTTCTTC. Based on the CDR3 plus reference TRBV7-6 and TRBJ2-1, the full variable domain is GAGVSQSPRYKVTKRGQDVALRCDPISGHVSLYWYRQALGQGPEFLTYFNYEAQQDKSGLPNDRFSAERPEGSISTLTIQRTEQRDSAMYRCASSLAGESYNEQFFGPGTRLTVL.

The V call is TRBV5-1, the J call TRBJ1-2; TRBD1 aligns across 7 bases. Germline loops: CDR1 SGHRS, CDR2 YFSETQ. The ends lost 0 bases at V and 7 bases at J; junction bases unmatched: 9. CDR3 size: 15 residues. The DNA of the CDR3 is TGCGCCAGCAGCTTGGGGACTGGGACAGTCGGTGGCTACACCTTC. Protein product: CASSLGTGTVGGYTF.

The gene calls are TRBV9 and TRBJ1-2; 9 bases are a match to TRBD1. CDR3 length equals 15 residues. J was trimmed by 5 bases and V by 3 bases; bases with no gene match: 8. Per germline, CDR1 SGDLS and CDR2 YYNGEE. The CDR3 sequence: CASSAEVTGGYGYTF. In DNA form, the CDR3 reads TGTGCCAGCAGCGCGGAGGTGACAGGGGGTTATGGCTACACCTTC. The full variable domain, its missing parts supplied by reference TRBV9 and TRBJ1-2, is DSGVTQTPKHLITATGQRVTLRCSPRSGDLSVYWYQQSLDQGLQFLIQYYNGEERAKGNILERFSAQQFPDLHSELNLSSLELGDSALYFCASSAEVTGGYGYTFGSGTRLTVV.

The gene calls are TRBV30 and TRBJ1-2; tentative D call: TRBD1 (5 bases). The CDR3 runs 13 residues. Between the trimmed V and J ends, which lost 1 base and 7 bases, there was a span of 13 bases. The germline gives CDR1 GTSNPN, CDR2 SVGIG (reference sequence). CDR3 nucleotide sequence: TGTGCCTGGAGTGCGGACAACTTTGCTGGCTACACCTTC. It encodes CAWSADNFAGYTF.

The rearrangement joins TRBV6-1 to TRBJ1-5; D may be TRBD1 (5 bases). CDR1 MNHNS and CDR2 SASEGT come from the germline V gene. V was trimmed by 2 bases and J by 2 bases, leaving 10 bases between them. The CDR3 contains 15 residues. CDR3 nucleotide sequence: TGTGCCAGCAGTGAAAGGGGCAGGGGCAATCAGCCCCAGCATTTT. Its protein product is CASSERGRGNQPQHF.

This clone was observed a handful of times. The rearrangement links TRBV7-9 to TRBJ2-2, with D unclear. Trimming took 2 bases from V and 6 from J, leaving 13 bases between them. Germline assignment: CDR1 SEHNR and CDR2 FQNEAQ (reference sequence). There are 15 residues in the CDR3. In DNA form, the CDR3 reads TGTGCCAGCAGCTTATCCCCACAGTCCGCCGGGGAGCTGTTTTTT. Amino acid sequence: CASSLSPQSAGELFF.

This chain connects TRBV27 to TRBJ1-3; D gene ambiguous. Trimming left V 5 bases short and J 3 bases short, with 14 bases between. CDR3 length: 15 amino acids. Germline CDR1 is MNHEY and CDR2 is SMNVEV (reference sequence). This CDR3 reads CASSPLSGDGNTIYF. As DNA, the CDR3 is TGTGCCAGCAGTCCGCTGTCCGGGGATGGAAACACCATATATTTT.

The V gene is TRBV2, the J gene TRBJ1-1, with TRBD1 as a possible D gene (6 bases). This CDR3 has 14 residues. Germline V gives CDR1 SNHLY, CDR2 FYNNEI. V dropped 4 bases and J dropped 4 bases, with 13 bases sitting between them. CDR3 in amino acids: CASSGQARGTEAFF. CDR3 sequence (DNA): TGTGCCAGCAGTGGACAAGCCAGGGGCACTGAAGCTTTCTTT.

The chain has TRBV4-2 and TRBJ2-2, with 8 bases matching TRBD1. The V gene end was trimmed by 1 base and the J gene end by 7 bases; junction bases not matched to a gene: 2. Germline values: CDR1 LGHNA, CDR2 YNFKEQ. The CDR3 is made up of 14 amino acids. This CDR3 is CASSQVQGVGELFF. In nucleotides, the CDR3 is TGTGCCAGCAGCCAAGTACAGGGGGTCGGGGAGCTGTTTTTT.

CDR3 DNA sequence: TGTGCCAGCAGTTACTCTGGGGCAGACTATGGCTACACCTTC. Its translation: CASSYSGADYGYTF. The chain combines TRBV6-5 with TRBJ1-2; maybe TRBD1 (5 bases). The CDR3 runs to 14 residues. Germline V gene sequence: CDR1 MNHEY, CDR2 SVGAGI. V lost 0 bases to trimming and J lost 3 bases, with 8 bases between them.

The V gene is TRBV6-5, the J gene TRBJ1-2; possible D gene TRBD1, 6 bases. Trimming shortened V by 5 bases and J by 4 bases, and 11 bases separated the two germline ends. CDR1 and CDR2 from the germline V gene are MNHEY and SVGAGI. CDR3 length equals 13 residues. The DNA of the CDR3 is TGTGCCAGCAGTAGGGAACAGGGCTATGGCTACACCTTC. This gives the protein CASSREQGYGYTF.

This clone was seen once. The genes are TRBV7-6 and TRBJ2-5; 7 bases align to TRBD1. From germline, CDR1 is SGHVS and CDR2 FNYEAQ. The CDR3 consists of 15 residues. With V trimmed by 3 bases and J by 5 bases, 9 bases remained unmatched. In DNA form, the CDR3 reads TGTGCCAGCAGCTTCGAGGGGGCGGCGGATGAGACCCAGTACTTC. Translated: CASSFEGAADETQYF.

The chain links TRBV20-1 to TRBJ2-7, with 8 bases matching TRBD1. Trimming at V came to 8 bases and at J to 5 bases, leaving 5 bases not matched to a gene. There are 11 residues in the CDR3. Germline lookup yields CDR1 DFQATT and CDR2 SNEGSKA (reference sequence). The CDR3 spells CSPKQGDEQYF. The CDR3 DNA follows: TGCAGTCCGAAACAGGGGGACGAGCAGTACTTC.

The chain recombines TRBV7-2 with TRBJ2-7; D uncertain. Germline CDR1 reads SGHTA; CDR2 reads FQGNSA. CDR3 size: 15 residues. V lost 2 bases, J lost 0 bases, and 11 bases lay in between. Here the CDR3 DNA reads TGTGCCAGCAGCTTATGGGCAGCAAGCTCCTACGAGCAGTACTTC. Amino acid sequence: CASSLWAASSYEQYF.

J is TRBJ2-5 and V is TRBV5-1; 7 nucleotides agree with TRBD1. From germline, CDR1 is SGHRS and CDR2 YFSETQ. The CDR3 contains 15 residues. The trim removed 4 bases at V and 0 bases at J, leaving 6 bases unmatched. In DNA, the CDR3 is TGCGCCAGCAGCCTGGGACAGATAGACCAAGAGACCCAGTACTTC. Amino acids: CASSLGQIDQETQYF.

This clone was counted a single time. V is TRBV19 and J is TRBJ2-3; 14 bases align to TRBD2. J gave up 1 base and V 6 bases, and 12 bases lay outside the gene matches. This CDR3 has 19 amino acids. From germline, CDR1 is LNHDA and CDR2 SQIVND (reference sequence). CDR3 sequence reads: CASSRGLAGDPTRTDTQYF. In nucleotides, the CDR3 is TGTGCCAGTAGCCGGGGACTAGCGGGAGACCCGACCCGCACAGATACGCAGTATTTT. The full variable domain, with the rest looked up from reference TRBV19 and TRBJ2-3, is DGGITQSPKYLFRKEGQNVTLSCEQNLNHDAMYWYRQDPGQGLRLIYYSQIVNDFQKGDIAEGYSVSREKKESFPLTVTSAQKNPTAFYLCASSRGLAGDPTRTDTQYFGPGTRLTVL.

The chain recombines TRBV19 with TRBJ2-3; perhaps TRBD1 as D (6 bases). This CDR3 comprises 16 residues. V lost 6 bases and J lost 5, with 21 bases in between. The germline V gene encodes CDR1 LNHDA and CDR2 SQIVND (reference sequence). As DNA, the CDR3 is TGTGCCAGTAGCTTAACGCCCACAGGGACGGGAGATACGCAGTATTTT. Its translation is CASSLTPTGTGDTQYF.

The rearrangement uses TRBV3-1 (or the pseudogene TRBV3-2) and TRBJ2-3, with 9 nucleotides matching TRBD2. With V trimmed by 4 bases and J by 3 bases, 2 bases remained unmatched. CDR1 and CDR2 (germline): LGHDT, YNNKEL (reference sequence). The CDR3 runs to 14 residues. CDR3 nucleotide sequence: TGTGCCAGCAGCCGTAGCGGGGGTACAGATACGCAGTATTTT. This sequence encodes CASSRSGGTDTQYF.

The chain combines TRBV5-1 with TRBJ2-3, with TRBD2 identical over 7 bases. Trimming cost V 0 bases and J 6 bases; bases outside gene matches: 4. Germline CDR1 is SGHRS and CDR2 is YFSETQ. The CDR3 runs to 14 residues. The CDR3 bases are TGCGCCAGCAGCTTGGATGCGGGGGAGGATACGCAGTATTTT. Translation: CASSLDAGEDTQYF.

Remarks on this clone: Different DNA sequences within this sample yield the same CDR3. The CDR3 bases are TGCGCCAGCAGCTTGGGACAGCCAAATCAGCCCCAGCATTTT. Protein: CASSLGQPNQPQHF. The gene calls are TRBV5-1 and TRBJ1-5; D may be TRBD1 (5 bases). V shed 0 bases and J shed 4 bases, with 8 bases lying between them. CDR1 SGHRS and CDR2 YFSETQ come from the germline V gene. CDR3 size: 14 residues.

The chain carries TRBV11-3 and TRBJ2-3, with 7 positions matching TRBD2. V gave up 5 bases and J gave up 0 bases; unmatched junction bases: 5. CDR3 length: 15 residues. Germline CDR1 and CDR2: SGHNT and YENEEA. CDR3 DNA sequence: TGTGCCAGCAGCACGGGACTACTTAGCACAGATACGCAGTATTTT. Amino acid sequence: CASSTGLLSTDTQYF.

The chain uses TRBV2 and TRBJ1-1; the match to TRBD1 covers 9 bases. In germline, CDR1 is SNHLY, CDR2 FYNNEI. Germline trimming cut 5 bases from V and 0 bases from J; bases unmatched to any gene: 7. The CDR3 has 16 amino acids. The CDR3 DNA sequence: TGTGCCAGCAGTAAACAGGGGGCATCGGTGAACACTGAAGCTTTCTTT. It codes for CASSKQGASVNTEAFF. Full variable domain (remainder filled in from reference TRBV2 and TRBJ1-1): EPEVTQTPSHQVTQMGQEVILRCVPISNHLYFYWYRQILGQKVEFLVSFYNNEISEKSEIFDDQFSVERPDGSNFTLKIRSTKLEDSAMYFCASSKQGASVNTEAFFGQGTRLTVV.

This chain joins TRBV11-3 and TRBJ2-1; the match to TRBD2 covers 9 bases. V dropped 4 bases and J dropped 9; count of bases not matched to a gene: 7. Germline V CDR1 and CDR2: SGHNT, YENEEA. CDR3 length: 14 amino acids. CDR3 bases: TGTGCCAGCAGCTATATAGCGGGAGCGGGTGAGCAGTTCTTC. Translation gives CASSYIAGAGEQFF.

The chain joins TRBV5-6 to TRBJ1-6, with 7 positions matching TRBD1. This CDR3 spans 16 amino acids. CDR1 is SGHDT and CDR2 is YYEEEE in the germline V gene. J was trimmed by 10 bases and V by 3 bases; bases with no gene match: 13. For the CDR3, the DNA is TGTGCCAGCAGCTCGCAGGGACAGCTTTTTCGATCACCCCTCCACTTT. This sequence encodes CASSSQGQLFRSPLHF. Full variable domain (missing parts from reference TRBV5-6 and TRBJ1-6): DAGVTQSPTHLIKTRGQQVTLRCSPKSGHDTVSWYQQALGQGPQFIFQYYEEEERQRGNFPDRFSGHQFPNYSSELNVNALLLGDSALYLCASSSQGQLFRSPLHFGNGTRLTVT.

This chain uses TRBV3-1 (or the pseudogene TRBV3-2) with TRBJ1-1; 7 bases are shared with TRBD1. V was clipped by 4 bases and J by 4 bases; unmatched bases: 9. This CDR3 is built from 15 residues. Germline CDR1 LGHDT, CDR2 YNNKEL (reference sequence). CDR3 amino acids: CASSPRDRGSTEAFF. DNA for the CDR3: TGTGCCAGCAGCCCCCGGGACAGAGGGAGCACTGAAGCTTTCTTT.

The chain has TRBV7-9 and TRBJ2-1; D call uncertain. CDR3 length equals 14 residues. CDR1 and CDR2 (germline): SEHNR, FQNEAQ (reference sequence). V lost 7 bases to trimming and J lost 3 bases, with 13 bases between them. The CDR3 reads CASTRDSIYNEQFF. The DNA of the CDR3 is TGTGCCAGCACACGAGACTCTATCTACAATGAGCAGTTCTTC.

The V call is TRBV6-5, the J call TRBJ2-1; TRBD2 is a possible D gene (6 bases). CDR3 length: 14 residues. Trimming shortened V by 8 bases and J by 6 bases, and 17 bases separated the two germline ends. Germline lookup yields CDR1 MNHEY and CDR2 SVGAGI. The CDR3, as DNA: TGTGCCAGCCTATCGGGAGTCACCGGCAATGAGCAGTTCTTC. This sequence encodes CASLSGVTGNEQFF.

V usage is TRBV7-9 and J usage is TRBJ2-2; 9 positions match TRBD1. The length of the CDR3 is 15 residues. Losses at the gene ends were 8 bases for V and 6 bases for J; bases not matched to a gene: 10. Germline CDR1 and CDR2: SEHNR and FQNEAQ (reference sequence). CDR3 sequence: CASRRDRDFSGELFF. The CDR3 coding sequence is TGTGCCAGCCGCCGGGACAGGGATTTCTCCGGGGAGCTGTTTTTT.

The genes are TRBV7-2 and TRBJ2-5, with D maybe TRBD2 (5 bases). V was shortened by 1 base and J by 4 bases, with 13 bases between the two germline ends. Germline CDR1 and CDR2: SGHTA and FQGNSA. The CDR3 runs to 15 residues. CDR3 loop: CASSLVWPAGETQYF. The CDR3 coding sequence is TGTGCCAGCAGCTTAGTATGGCCGGCGGGAGAGACCCAGTACTTC.

The genes are TRBV5-4 and TRBJ1-2, with 8 bases fitting TRBD1. Germline V gene sequence: CDR1 SGHNT, CDR2 YYREEE (reference sequence). The length of the CDR3 is 13 residues. J was trimmed by 4 bases and V by 4 bases; bases with no gene match: 3. The CDR3 DNA reads as TGTGCCAGCAGCGACAGGGGTGGCTATGGCTACACCTTC. Translating gives CASSDRGGYGYTF.

The CDR3 is CASSYGTFYEQYF. Here the CDR3 DNA reads TGTGCCAGCAGTTATGGGACTTTCTACGAGCAGTACTTC. The chain links TRBV6-2 or TRBV6-3 to TRBJ2-7; TRBD2 is a possible D gene (6 bases). Germline V gives CDR1 MNHEY, CDR2 SVGEGT. The CDR3 consists of 13 residues. V dropped 3 bases and J dropped 3 bases, with 9 bases sitting between them.